The clone carrying this TCR beta chain was seen a few times. No antigen is known for it. The TCRbeta library incorporated unique molecular identifiers. From the PCR reads, TCRdb called clonotypes with MiXCR, one entry per CDR3 protein. Among 500,000 to 750,000 distinct CDR3 sequences listed, over 20% were seen once. This sample is drawn from a study of T-cell reconstitution after alpha-beta-depleted transplantation in children. General study points: A year had passed since transplant, and T-cell counts and diversity by then came mostly from newly produced T cells. Diversity of TCRbeta at day 60 was high in some patients, arising from surviving recipient T cells and thymic progenitors. Expanded graft clones numbering several hundred reportedly gave rise to alpha-beta T cells about two months after transplant.

From germline, CDR1 is MGHRA and CDR2 YSYEKL. There are 17 residues in the CDR3. J lost 0 bases, V lost 1 base, and 9 bases had no gene match. The source material was PBMCs, sampled before TCRalphabeta/CD19-depleted stem cell transplant. The V gene is TRBV4-1, the J gene TRBJ2-7, with TRBD2 identical over 7 bases. The sequence was obtained from a boy less than two years old with Wiskott-Aldrich syndrome, due to receive a stem cell transplant. CDR3 DNA sequence: TGCGCCAGCAGCCAAGGGGTTGCGCTAGCGGCCTCCTACGAGCAGTACTTC. Protein: CASSQGVALAASYEQYF.